This record covers a single TCR beta chain. The antigen it recognizes is unknown. Base qualities are not at hand, and no much larger clone is one base apart. These data originate in a study of cytomegalovirus exposure and HLA in healthy donors (dated by TCRdb to 2016 to 2017). In terms of the full investigation: An earlier analysis of 587 of the donors reported 250 to 300 Gb of sequence data and more than 90 million unique TCR beta sequences from 150 million to 200 million T cells. To decide whether each TCR beta V gene segment behaved as functional or pseudogenic, an earlier analysis of some 600 of the donors relied on high-throughput TCR beta sequencing. Rather than drawing on any new phenotypic data, the later analysis identified candidate immune exposures from TCR beta sequences and the way those sequences occurred across donors. The study used immunosequencing to profile the T cell repertoires of about 670 subjects and linked those repertoires to cytomegalovirus serostatus. Donor age, sex, ethnicity and CMV serostatus were compiled alongside the repertoire data. The aim of the study was to test whether cataloging public T cell receptors could identify signatures of past pathogen exposure. Typing coverage varied by locus: about 620-630 donors for A, B, C, DRB1 and DQB1; around 560 for DQA1; around 610 for DPA1; 450 to 480 for DPB1. About 320 gigabases of sequencing data and approximately 85 million unique TCR sequences were included in an early release covering roughly 600 HLA-typed donors. Besides the first cohort of more than 650 subjects, a separate validation cohort made up of roughly 120 different subjects was used. A later analysis re-analyzed previously published TCR beta repertoires from about 730 donors and added high-resolution HLA genotyping to study TCR occurrence patterns. About 5 DR-DQ haplotypes were handled as single units for association and clustering, since linkage in the cohort was strong. Both class I and class II loci were covered by HLA typing, at four-digit resolution. Every repertoire in the discovery cohort had been generated on one and the same sequencing platform. The study combined high-throughput TCR immunosequencing, statistical association of individual TCRs with disease status, and machine learning to predict cytomegalovirus infection status. A later genetic analysis used genome-wide SNP genotypes for about three fifths of the roughly 700 donors, treating that subset as a discovery cohort. On average, roughly 250,000 unique TCR beta nucleotide sequences were sequenced per donor among more than 350 genotyped donors of the cohort, with 15% to 20% of those sequences being non-productive. Of the 300 to 450 genotyped donors, about 80% fell in the genetic ancestry cluster associated with self-reported Caucasian donors.

Broader findings and caveats from the paper: The authors suggested that the approach could potentially be generalized to other disease states and immunological phenotypes. A cluster of highly shared sequence variants was judged likely to represent a technical artifact of the sequencing pipeline. A total of 150 to 200 TCR beta chains were listed by the study as associated with cytomegalovirus. Because HLA typing was unavailable for some donors at each locus, only the typed subset was used in association tests. At a false discovery rate of 0.05, a later analysis linked 16,951 TCR beta sequences to specific HLA alleles. In a later analysis, HLA-associated TCR beta chains were found to be more clonally expanded and to have lower generation probabilities than equally common non-associated chains. An earlier analysis of around 540 of the donors showed that most TCR beta V segments appeared in productive rearrangements either about 87% or about 30% of the time, which broadly matched IMGT annotations. In vitro tests confirmed that a few of the cytomegalovirus-associated TCR beta chains recognize cytomegalovirus antigens. According to a later genetic analysis, donors in an Asian-associated ancestry cluster had fewer N-insertions in productive TCRs than the approximately 630-donor mean. A later genetic analysis associated a missense DCLRE1C variant with V-gene and J-gene trimming of TCR beta chains, and an independent cohort replicated the association. Because the 87-base-pair reads could not distinguish some IMGT-functional V segments, including TRBV6-2 and TRBV6-3, those segments were excluded. Linkage disequilibrium might explain the correlated functional status among segregating V segments, but an unknown experimental factor could not be excluded. Because counts were too low, 15 to 20 rarely observed V segments, including chromosome 9 orphons, were left out of the earlier analysis of some 600 of the donors. Cytomegalovirus status was reported to be diagnosed by the classifier with high specificity and sensitivity in both the original and validation cohorts. A later analysis reported that several top co-occurrence clusters appeared linked to parvovirus B19, influenza, CMV and Epstein-Barr virus. According to a later analysis, TCR association rates differed among HLA loci, with DRB1 alleles showing the most associated TCRs and HLA-C alleles showing the fewest. When HLA alleles, especially DR and DQ, strongly co-occurred, TCR associations were difficult to assign to individual alleles. The only immune exposure information available for the cohort was CMV serostatus. This cohort had only TCR beta chains sequenced, and the lack of alpha or paired-chain data limited which features could be detected. A later analysis found that most CMV-associated TCR beta chains appeared HLA-restricted, with HLA associations seemingly driven largely by CMV exposure. Presence/absence analyses assumed roughly uniform sequencing depth across donors, an assumption that may not hold. A further reported finding was that TCR beta sequences accurately predicted the HLA-A and HLA-B alleles for most subjects in the first cohort. Across donors, most TCR sequences were observed very rarely, whereas some public TCRs were present in many individuals.

The protocol used for the library was the immunoSEQ multiplex PCR assay. A mixture of 60 forward primers for TCR Vbeta segments and 13 reverse primers for TCR Jbeta segments was used in the multiplex PCR. A multiplex PCR assay on genomic DNA amplified the CDR3 region of rearranged TCR beta genes. The Illumina HiSeq System was used to sequence the amplified TCR beta libraries as 87-base-pair reads. As for how the authors treated the data: A later analysis counted about 76 million unique TCR beta chains across the 666 repertoires, and some 11 million of these chains were shared by at least two donors. Raw reads were error-corrected and collapsed into unique sequences with a nearest-neighbor algorithm that merged closely related sequences to remove PCR and sequencing errors. To assign V, D and J gene segments, CDR3 sequences were aligned to IMGT reference sequences. For a sequence to be retained, at least a six-nucleotide match to both a V gene segment and a J gene segment was required. Rearrangements were called productive when the CDR3 lacked stop codons and stayed in frame with V and J; all others were non-productive. CDR3 was defined by IMGT convention, running from the second conserved V-encoded cysteine to the conserved J-encoded phenylalanine. The earlier analysis of 500 to 650 of the donors excluded any sequence lacking an unambiguous match to a single V gene segment. In an earlier analysis of a few hundred of the donors, V segments were called functional above 56.7% productive rearrangements and were called segregating when the between-donor standard deviation exceeded 5%. To diagnose cytomegalovirus status from the catalog of TCR beta chain sequences, a statistical classification framework was built. In a later analysis, TCR nucleotide sequences were compared against IMGT/GENE-DB human TR gene sequences so that V and J genes could be assigned. A later analysis assigned CDR3 sequences and most-parsimonious VDJ recombination scenarios with the TCRdist pipeline. In a later analysis, every TCR beta chain was defined by the combination of its CDR3 amino acid sequence and its V-gene family, and reads without a unique V-gene family were dropped. A later analysis removed nearly 600 highly shared, low-generation-probability nucleotide sequences to deal with suspected cross-contamination and a sequencing artifact. For each public chain, a later analysis derived a clonal expansion index from normalized ranks of inferred template counts within each repertoire. Generation probabilities in a later analysis came from a VDJ recombination model fitted to out-of-frame rearrangements, and those results were checked against IGoR. In a later analysis, hypergeometric tests were used to score TCR-TCR, TCR-HLA and TCR-CMV co-occurrence, with a repertoire-size bias correction applied to TCR pairs. A later analysis estimated false discovery rates by permuting HLA or CMV assignments 20 times. In a later analysis, co-occurring TCRs were grouped using DBSCAN, with TCRdist sequence similarity added in when clustering inside HLA-allele-positive subsets. Repertoires with fewer than 30,000 or more than 120,000 public chains, plus five repertoires with anomalous nucleotide sharing, were excluded from co-occurrence clustering. The table comes from immuneACCESS by way of TCRdb, which keeps in-frame sequences with V and J called. Part of the clones is missing from these tables; in studies checked, under half for an unresolved V gene and the rest for unknown reasons. V and J calls and clone size are as listed in that table; D and trimming were resolved from the DNA. This sample gives roughly 120,000 clones in total; around 80% of them show up just once. Clones ranked in the top ten supply 2.5% to 3% of the sample.

In total, 666 healthy bone marrow donors made up the cohort. At the time of sampling, every cohort member was nominally healthy, though immune exposures that went unrecorded were likely present. The donor tested CMV seropositive, placing the donor among the 289 seropositive members of the cohort. A peripheral blood sample was provided by each donor, and peripheral blood mononuclear cells were used for TCR beta sequencing. The Qiagen DNeasy Blood Extraction Kit was used to extract genomic DNA from the blood cell samples. CDR1 and CDR2, per the germline V gene (reference sequence), are SGHNT and YYREEE. The V and J ends are trimmed by 3 bases and 1 base, leaving 10 bases between them. From its cysteine to its phenylalanine, the CDR3 spans 15 amino acids. Only the CDR3 DNA is retained, 45 bases long and in frame from the first base.

Sequencing was performed on PBMCs. The rearranged segments are TRBV5-4 and TRBJ2-2; the best D guess is TRBD1, with 6 bases matching. This receptor was obtained from a woman aged 18-29 years in good health and CMV-seropositive. The CDR3 sequence is CASSYQQGNTGELFF. DNA sequence: TGTGCCAGCAGCTACCAACAGGGGAACACCGGGGAGCTGTTTTTT.